One and the same sample provided the 18 T cell receptor beta chains below, sequenced in a study of blood T cell repertoires in COVID-19. Assay: immunoSEQ multiplex PCR; the TCRdb copy retains only in-frame clones and omits some. The sample shows about 81,000 clones, approximately 90% of them seen only once. The specimen sequenced was peripheral blood. The receptors derive from a man in his 70s with active or convalescent COVID-19.

CDR3 DNA: TGTGCCAGCTCTCCAGGGGCCCCGAACACTGAAGCTTTCTTT. It specifies CASSPGAPNTEAFF. The rearrangement links TRBV18 to TRBJ1-1; TRBD1 is a possible D gene (6 bases). CDR3 length equals 14 residues. Germline V gives CDR1 KGHSH, CDR2 LQKENI. V lost 6 bases, J lost 1 base, and 12 bases lay in between.

This clone occurred once. The chain recombines TRBV5-1 with TRBJ1-4; TRBD1 aligns across 10 bases. The germline V gene has CDR1 SGHRS and CDR2 YFSETQ. The CDR3 consists of 17 residues. J was trimmed by 4 bases and V by 4 bases; bases with no gene match: 10. The CDR3 loop reads CASSVKTGTGDNEKLFF. The CDR3 DNA is TGCGCCAGCAGCGTGAAGACCGGGACAGGGGATAATGAAAAACTGTTTTTT.

This chain joins TRBV2 and TRBJ1-5; 7 nucleotides align to TRBD1. CDR3 length: 17 amino acids. Germline V gene lookup returns CDR1 SNHLY and CDR2 FYNNEI. V was clipped by 1 base and J by 3 bases; unmatched bases: 9. For the CDR3, the DNA is TGTGCCAGCAGTGAAGGGTCGGGACAGAAAGTCAATCAGCCCCAGCATTTT. Translated: CASSEGSGQKVNQPQHF.

The chain employs TRBV14 and TRBJ2-6; a possible D gene is TRBD2 (6 bases). The CDR3 length is 19 residues. The V gene lost 0 bases and the J gene lost 2 bases, with 17 bases spanning the gap. The germline V gene encodes CDR1 SGHDN and CDR2 FVKESK. Here the CDR3 reads CASSQDRTGVTTGANVLTF. The CDR3 region has the DNA TGTGCCAGCAGCCAAGATCGGACGGGGGTAACTACTGGGGCCAACGTCCTGACTTTC.

This clone turned up a few times. V and J are TRBV6-5 and TRBJ1-2; D is unclear. The CDR3 loop spans 15 amino acids. V lost 0 bases and J lost 7, with 15 bases in between. Germline CDR1 and CDR2: MNHEY and SVGAGI. For the CDR3, the DNA is TGTGCCAGCAGTTACTCTACAAATCTCCCGGGTGGCTACACCTTC. Encoded protein: CASSYSTNLPGGYTF.

The rearrangement uses TRBV4-1 and TRBJ1-4, with D possibly TRBD1 on 6 matching bases. V lost 1 base and J 7 bases, leaving 16 bases between the germline ends. The CDR3 loop spans 16 amino acids. The germline V gene encodes CDR1 MGHRA and CDR2 YSYEKL. CDR3 DNA: TGCGCCAGCAGCCAAGCCCAAAACAGGGTCGGTGAAAAACTGTTTTTT. Translated, it gives CASSQAQNRVGEKLFF.

This sequence joins TRBV7-2 and TRBJ2-2; maybe TRBD1 (5 bases). Germline V lookup: CDR1 SGHTA, CDR2 FQGNSA. The CDR3 spans 14 residues. V was pared by 4 bases and J by 4 bases, with 10 bases between. The CDR3 loop is CASSYYRSTGELFF. The CDR3 region has the DNA TGTGCCAGCAGCTACTACAGGTCCACCGGGGAGCTGTTTTTT.

The V gene is TRBV7-9, the J gene TRBJ2-3; 13 bases are a match to TRBD2. The CDR3 runs 16 residues. Trimming removed 4 bases from V and 4 bases from J; junction bases left unmatched: 5. Germline CDR1 and CDR2: SEHNR and FQNEAQ (reference sequence). Here the CDR3 DNA reads TGTGCCAGCAGCTCAGGACTAGCGGGGGCATCAGATACGCAGTATTTT. Its protein is CASSSGLAGASDTQYF.

The chain combines TRBV19 with TRBJ2-7; D remains ambiguous. The V end was cut by 5 bases, the J end by 4 bases, with 6 bases between. CDR3 length: 11 residues. CDR1 is LNHDA, CDR2 SQIVND, per germline (reference sequence). CDR3 in DNA: TGTGCCAGTAGTCACGGTTACGAGCAGTACTTC. As protein: CASSHGYEQYF. Combining the CDR3 with reference TRBV19 and TRBJ2-7 gives the whole variable domain DGGITQSPKYLFRKEGQNVTLSCEQNLNHDAMYWYRQDPGQGLRLIYYSQIVNDFQKGDIAEGYSVSREKKESFPLTVTSAQKNPTAFYLCASSHGYEQYFGPGTRLTVT.

The chain couples TRBV7-2 to TRBJ2-3; tentatively, D is TRBD1 (5 bases). Germline CDR1 reads SGHTA; CDR2 reads FQGNSA. V dropped 7 bases and J dropped 2 bases, with 10 bases sitting between them. The CDR3 sequence is 13 residues long. In DNA form, the CDR3 reads TGTGCCAGCAAGAGACAGACCACAGATACGCAGTATTTT. This encodes CASKRQTTDTQYF.

The chain has TRBV4-3 and TRBJ1-1; D unclear. CDR3 length: 16 amino acids. Trimming shortened V by 0 bases and J by 4 bases, and 15 bases separated the two germline ends. Germline loops: CDR1 LGHNA, CDR2 YSLEER. CDR3 nucleotide sequence: TGCGCCAGCAGCCAAGATTCTGGAGGGTACGTCACTGAAGCTTTCTTT. Translating gives CASSQDSGGYVTEAFF.

The chain recombines TRBV19 with TRBJ2-6, with a weak D call TRBD1 (6 bases). The V gene lost 4 bases and the J gene lost 0 bases, with 13 bases spanning the gap. The CDR3 is 17 amino acids. Germline assignment: CDR1 LNHDA and CDR2 SQIVND (reference sequence). The CDR3 DNA reads as TGTGCCAGTAGTAGCCAGGGGAAACTCTCTGGGGCCAACGTCCTGACTTTC. This translates into CASSSQGKLSGANVLTF.

CDR3 loop: CASSLGGAKNIQYF. The CDR3 coding sequence is TGTGCCAGCAGTTTAGGAGGGGCCAAAAACATTCAGTACTTC. The chain is built from TRBV28 and TRBJ2-4, with D possibly TRBD2 on 6 matching bases. The ends were cut back, 2 bases at V and 1 base at J, with 6 bases in the middle. The CDR3 has 14 amino acids. Germline CDR1 is MDHEN and CDR2 is SYDVKM.

This sequence joins TRBV4-3 and TRBJ1-4, with 8 bases that match TRBD1. V was pared by 2 bases and J by 8 bases, with 7 bases of the junction left unmatched. CDR1 and CDR2 from the germline V gene are LGHNA and YSLEER. CDR3 size: 15 residues. CDR3 DNA: TGCGCCAGCAGCCAACAAGGACAGGGTTGGGAAAAACTGTTTTTT. It translates to CASSQQGQGWEKLFF.

This chain links TRBV4-3 with TRBJ2-4; 7 bases match TRBD1. J lost 8 bases, V lost 5 bases, and 6 bases had no gene match. CDR1 and CDR2 from the germline V gene are LGHNA and YSLEER. The CDR3 runs 13 residues. The CDR3 loop reads CASSSRGRDIQYF. CDR3 DNA: TGCGCCAGCAGCTCGAGGGGGCGGGACATTCAGTACTTC.

The chain combines TRBV7-9 with TRBJ1-5, with D perhaps TRBD1 (5 bases). Trimming removed 5 bases from V and 5 bases from J, with 16 bases in between. Germline values: CDR1 SEHNR, CDR2 FQNEAQ (reference sequence). The CDR3 has 15 residues. In DNA, the CDR3 is TGTGCCAGCAGCCCGATCGGGGGAGGAGATCAGCCCCAGCATTTT. Its translation is CASSPIGGGDQPQHF.

The chain is built from TRBV19 and TRBJ2-4, with 9 positions matching TRBD2. The germline CDR1 and CDR2 sequences are LNHDA and SQIVND (reference sequence). V shed 0 bases, J shed 4 bases, and the junction held 4 bases outside the gene matches. This CDR3 comprises 16 residues. CDR3 loop: CASSIEGLARKNIQYF. CDR3 in DNA: TGTGCCAGTAGTATAGAAGGACTAGCGAGGAAAAACATTCAGTACTTC. Filled out from reference TRBV19 and TRBJ2-4, the complete variable domain reads DGGITQSPKYLFRKEGQNVTLSCEQNLNHDAMYWYRQDPGQGLRLIYYSQIVNDFQKGDIAEGYSVSREKKESFPLTVTSAQKNPTAFYLCASSIEGLARKNIQYFGAGTRLSVL.

The chain combines TRBV7-8 with TRBJ1-6, with TRBD1 matching over 7 bases. Trimming cost V 3 bases and J 9 bases; bases outside gene matches: 5. The V gene's germline CDR1 is SGHVS and CDR2 FQNEAQ. CDR3 length: 14 residues. CDR3: CASSLTGSGSPLHF. The CDR3 DNA reads TGTGCCAGCAGCTTGACAGGGTCGGGTTCACCCCTCCACTTT. The complete variable domain, with remaining parts taken from reference TRBV7-8 and TRBJ1-6, reads GAGVSQSPRYKVAKRGQDVALRCDPISGHVSLFWYQQALGQGPEFLTYFQNEAQLDKSGLPSDRFFAERPEGSVSTLKIQRTQQEDSAVYLCASSLTGSGSPLHFGNGTRLTVT.